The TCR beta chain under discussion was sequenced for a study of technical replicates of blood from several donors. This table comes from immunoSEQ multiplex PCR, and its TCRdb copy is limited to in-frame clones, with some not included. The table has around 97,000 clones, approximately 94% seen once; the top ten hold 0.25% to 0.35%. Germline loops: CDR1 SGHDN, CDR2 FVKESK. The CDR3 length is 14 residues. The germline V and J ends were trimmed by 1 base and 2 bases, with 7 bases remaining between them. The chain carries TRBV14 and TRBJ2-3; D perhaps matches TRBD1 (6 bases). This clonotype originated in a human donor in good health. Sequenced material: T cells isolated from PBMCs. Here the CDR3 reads CASSQAGVTDTQYF. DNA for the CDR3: TGTGCCAGCAGCCAAGCAGGGGTCACAGATACGCAGTATTTT.